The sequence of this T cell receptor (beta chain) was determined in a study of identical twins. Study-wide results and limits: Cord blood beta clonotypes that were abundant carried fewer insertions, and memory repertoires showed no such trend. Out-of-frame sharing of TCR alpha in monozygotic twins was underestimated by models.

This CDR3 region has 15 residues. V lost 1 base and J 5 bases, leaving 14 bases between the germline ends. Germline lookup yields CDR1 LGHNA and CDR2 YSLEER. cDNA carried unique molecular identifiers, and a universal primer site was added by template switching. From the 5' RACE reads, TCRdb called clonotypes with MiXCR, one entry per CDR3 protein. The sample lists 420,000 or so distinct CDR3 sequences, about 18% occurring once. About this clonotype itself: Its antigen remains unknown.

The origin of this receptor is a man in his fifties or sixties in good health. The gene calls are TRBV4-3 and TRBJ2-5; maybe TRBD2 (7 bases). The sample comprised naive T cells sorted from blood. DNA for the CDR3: TGCGCCAGCAGCCAAGTCCGGGGGGCCTCGGAGACCCAGTACTTC. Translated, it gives CASSQVRGASETQYF.